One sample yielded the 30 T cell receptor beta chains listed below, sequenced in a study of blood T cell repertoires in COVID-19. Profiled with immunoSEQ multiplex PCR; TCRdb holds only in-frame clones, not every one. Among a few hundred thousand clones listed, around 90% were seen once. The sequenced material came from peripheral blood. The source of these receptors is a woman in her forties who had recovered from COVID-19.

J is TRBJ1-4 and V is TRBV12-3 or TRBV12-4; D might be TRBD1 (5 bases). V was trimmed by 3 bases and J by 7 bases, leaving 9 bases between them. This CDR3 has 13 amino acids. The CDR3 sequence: CASSFSRVEKLFF. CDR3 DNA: TGTGCCAGCAGTTTTAGCAGGGTTGAAAAACTGTTTTTT.

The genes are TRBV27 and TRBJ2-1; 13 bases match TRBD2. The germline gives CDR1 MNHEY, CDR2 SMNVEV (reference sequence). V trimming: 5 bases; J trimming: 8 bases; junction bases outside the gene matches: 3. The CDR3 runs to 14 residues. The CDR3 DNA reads TGTGCCAGCAGTGGGACTAGCGGGATTTATGAGCAGTTCTTC. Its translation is CASSGTSGIYEQFF.

The chain's CDR3 is CASSLEAGGSLVDTQYF. The DNA of the CDR3 is TGCGCCAGCAGCTTGGAAGCGGGAGGGTCCCTCGTTGATACGCAGTATTTT. This sequence joins TRBV5-1 and TRBJ2-3; TRBD2 matches at 10 bases. Germline V gene sequence: CDR1 SGHRS, CDR2 YFSETQ. The CDR3 has 17 amino acids. The ends lost 0 bases at V and 6 bases at J; junction bases unmatched: 10.

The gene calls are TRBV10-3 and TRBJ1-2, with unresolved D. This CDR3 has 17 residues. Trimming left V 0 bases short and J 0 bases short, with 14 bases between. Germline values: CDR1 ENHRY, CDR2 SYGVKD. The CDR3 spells CAISESFIGQTNYGYTF. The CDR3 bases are TGTGCCATCAGTGAGTCGTTTATTGGGCAGACTAACTATGGCTACACCTTC.

The CDR3 DNA follows: TGCGCCAGCAGCTTATCAGGGATCCTGGAGACCCAGTACTTC. Translation: CASSLSGILETQYF. The gene calls are TRBV5-1 and TRBJ2-5; D possibly corresponds to TRBD1 (5 bases). Trimming left V 2 bases short and J 5 bases short, with 13 bases between. CDR1 SGHRS and CDR2 YFSETQ come from the germline V gene. The CDR3 is 14 amino acids.

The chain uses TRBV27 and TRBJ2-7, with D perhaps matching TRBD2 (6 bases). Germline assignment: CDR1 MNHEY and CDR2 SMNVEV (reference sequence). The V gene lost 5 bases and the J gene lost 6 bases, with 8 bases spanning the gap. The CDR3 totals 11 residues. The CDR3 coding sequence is TGTGCCAGCAGTCGGAGGGGCGAGCAGTACTTC. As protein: CASSRRGEQYF.

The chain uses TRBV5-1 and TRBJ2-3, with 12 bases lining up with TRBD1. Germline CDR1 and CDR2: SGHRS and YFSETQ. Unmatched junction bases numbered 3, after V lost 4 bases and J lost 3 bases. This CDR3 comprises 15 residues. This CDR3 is CASSGGQGATDTQYF. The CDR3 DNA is TGCGCCAGCAGCGGGGGACAGGGGGCAACAGATACGCAGTATTTT.

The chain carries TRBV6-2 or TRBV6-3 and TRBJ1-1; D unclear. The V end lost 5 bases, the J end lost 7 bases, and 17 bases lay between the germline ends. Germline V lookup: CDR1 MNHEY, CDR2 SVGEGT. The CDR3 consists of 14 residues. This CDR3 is CASSPGPAGVEAFF. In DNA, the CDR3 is TGTGCCAGCAGTCCCGGACCCGCGGGCGTTGAAGCTTTCTTT.

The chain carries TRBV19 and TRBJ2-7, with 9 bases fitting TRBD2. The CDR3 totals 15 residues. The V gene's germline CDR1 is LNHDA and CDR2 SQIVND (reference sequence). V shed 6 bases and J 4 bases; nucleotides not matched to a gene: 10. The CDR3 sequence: CASSPLAGDKYEQYF. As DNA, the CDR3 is TGTGCCAGTAGCCCCTTAGCGGGAGACAAGTACGAGCAGTACTTC.

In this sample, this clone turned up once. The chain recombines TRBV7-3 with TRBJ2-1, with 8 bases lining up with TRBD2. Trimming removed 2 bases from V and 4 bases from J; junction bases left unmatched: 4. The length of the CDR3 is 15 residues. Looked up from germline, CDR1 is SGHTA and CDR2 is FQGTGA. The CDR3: CASSLGSGTYNEQFF. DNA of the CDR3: TGTGCCAGCAGCTTAGGTAGCGGGACATACAATGAGCAGTTCTTC.

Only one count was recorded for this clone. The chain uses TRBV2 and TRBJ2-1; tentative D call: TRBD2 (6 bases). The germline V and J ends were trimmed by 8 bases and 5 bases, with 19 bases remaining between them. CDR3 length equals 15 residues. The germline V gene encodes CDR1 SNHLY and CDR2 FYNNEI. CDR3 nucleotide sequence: TGTGCCAGCGCGCCCCCACTAGCCCCCAACAATGAGCAGTTCTTC. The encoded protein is CASAPPLAPNNEQFF.

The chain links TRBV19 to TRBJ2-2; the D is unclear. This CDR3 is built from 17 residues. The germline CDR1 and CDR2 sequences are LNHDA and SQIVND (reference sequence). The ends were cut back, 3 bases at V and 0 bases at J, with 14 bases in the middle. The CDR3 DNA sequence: TGTGCCAGTAGTATTGAGGCTCCCTGGGCGAACACCGGGGAGCTGTTTTTT. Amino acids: CASSIEAPWANTGELFF.

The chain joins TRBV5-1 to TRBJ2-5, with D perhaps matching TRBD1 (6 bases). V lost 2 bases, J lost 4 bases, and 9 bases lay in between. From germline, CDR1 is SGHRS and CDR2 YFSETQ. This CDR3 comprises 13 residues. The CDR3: CASSLQGPETQYF. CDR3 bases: TGCGCCAGCAGCTTACAGGGCCCAGAGACCCAGTACTTC.

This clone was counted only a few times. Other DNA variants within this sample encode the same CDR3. This CDR3 reads CASSLGGMNTEAFF. The CDR3 DNA is TGCGCCAGCAGCTTAGGAGGCATGAACACTGAAGCTTTCTTT. V is TRBV5-1 and J is TRBJ1-1; the D is unclear. Between the trimmed V and J ends, which lost 2 bases and 0 bases, there was a span of 8 bases. CDR1 is SGHRS and CDR2 is YFSETQ in the germline V gene. The CDR3 runs to 14 residues.

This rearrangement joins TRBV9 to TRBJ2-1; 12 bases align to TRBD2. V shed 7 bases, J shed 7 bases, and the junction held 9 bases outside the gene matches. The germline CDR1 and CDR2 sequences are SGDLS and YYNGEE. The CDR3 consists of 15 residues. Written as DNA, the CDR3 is TGTGCCAGCCACCCCCTAGCGGGAGGGCCTAATGAGCAGTTCTTC. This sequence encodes CASHPLAGGPNEQFF.

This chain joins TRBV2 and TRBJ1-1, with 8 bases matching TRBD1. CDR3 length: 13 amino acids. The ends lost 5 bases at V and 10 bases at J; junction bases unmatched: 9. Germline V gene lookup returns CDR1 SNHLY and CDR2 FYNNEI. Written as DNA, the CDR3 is TGTGCCAGCAGTTTCAACGGACAGGGAGGAGCTTTCTTT. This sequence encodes CASSFNGQGGAFF.

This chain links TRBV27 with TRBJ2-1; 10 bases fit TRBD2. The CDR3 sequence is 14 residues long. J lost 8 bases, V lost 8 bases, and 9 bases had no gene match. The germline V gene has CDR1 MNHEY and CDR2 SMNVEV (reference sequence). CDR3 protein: CASGLAGELYEQFF. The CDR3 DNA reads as TGTGCCAGCGGCCTAGCGGGAGAATTGTATGAGCAGTTCTTC.

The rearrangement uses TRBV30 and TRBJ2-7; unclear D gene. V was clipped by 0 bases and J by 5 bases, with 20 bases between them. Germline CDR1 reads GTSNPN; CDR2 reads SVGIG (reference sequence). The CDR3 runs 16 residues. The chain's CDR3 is CAWSVRYGSLRNEQYF. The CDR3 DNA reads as TGTGCCTGGAGTGTCCGATATGGTAGTCTCCGAAACGAGCAGTACTTC. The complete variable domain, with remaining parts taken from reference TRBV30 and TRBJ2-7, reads SQTIHQWPATLVQPVGSPLSLECTVEGTSNPNLYWYRQAAGRGLQLLFYSVGIGQISSEVPQNLSASRPQDRQFILSSKKLLLSDSGFYLCAWSVRYGSLRNEQYFGPGTRLTVT.

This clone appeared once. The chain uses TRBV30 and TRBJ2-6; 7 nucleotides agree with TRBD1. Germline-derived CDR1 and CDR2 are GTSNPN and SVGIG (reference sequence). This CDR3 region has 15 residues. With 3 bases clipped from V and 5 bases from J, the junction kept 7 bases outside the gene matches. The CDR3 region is CAWSSGQDRANVLTF. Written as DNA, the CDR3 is TGTGCCTGGAGCTCCGGACAGGACCGGGCCAACGTCCTGACTTTC.

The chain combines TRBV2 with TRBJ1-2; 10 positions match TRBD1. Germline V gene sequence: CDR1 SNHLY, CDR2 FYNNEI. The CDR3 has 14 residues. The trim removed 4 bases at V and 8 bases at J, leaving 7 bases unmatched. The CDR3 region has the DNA TGTGCCAGCAGTGTAGGGACAGGGGTTTTCGGCTACACCTTC. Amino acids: CASSVGTGVFGYTF.

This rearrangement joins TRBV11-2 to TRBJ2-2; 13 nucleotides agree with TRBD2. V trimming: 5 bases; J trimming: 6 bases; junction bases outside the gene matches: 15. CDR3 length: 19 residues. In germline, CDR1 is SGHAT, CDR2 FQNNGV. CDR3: CASSIARGGTSGKSGELFF. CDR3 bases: TGTGCCAGCAGCATTGCTCGCGGGGGGACTAGCGGGAAATCCGGGGAGCTGTTTTTT.

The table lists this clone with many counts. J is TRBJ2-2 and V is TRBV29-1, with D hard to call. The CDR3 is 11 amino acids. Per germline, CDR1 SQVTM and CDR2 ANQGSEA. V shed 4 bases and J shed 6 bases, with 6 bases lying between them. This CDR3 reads CSVVYSGELFF. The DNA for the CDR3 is TGCAGCGTTGTCTATTCCGGGGAGCTGTTTTTT.

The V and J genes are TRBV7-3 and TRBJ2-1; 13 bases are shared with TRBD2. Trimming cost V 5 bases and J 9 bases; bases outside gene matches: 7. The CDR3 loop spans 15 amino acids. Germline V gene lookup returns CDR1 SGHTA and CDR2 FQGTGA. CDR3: CASSQGLAGVAEQFF. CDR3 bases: TGTGCCAGCAGCCAAGGACTAGCGGGAGTGGCTGAGCAGTTCTTC.

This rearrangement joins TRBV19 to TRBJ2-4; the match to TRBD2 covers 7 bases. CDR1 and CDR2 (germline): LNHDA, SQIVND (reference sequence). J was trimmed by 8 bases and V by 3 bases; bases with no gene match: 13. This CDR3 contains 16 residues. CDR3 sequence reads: CASSISRVVGRDIQYF. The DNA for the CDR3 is TGTGCCAGTAGTATTAGTCGAGTAGTAGGGAGGGACATTCAGTACTTC. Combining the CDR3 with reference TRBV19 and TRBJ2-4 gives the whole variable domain DGGITQSPKYLFRKEGQNVTLSCEQNLNHDAMYWYRQDPGQGLRLIYYSQIVNDFQKGDIAEGYSVSREKKESFPLTVTSAQKNPTAFYLCASSISRVVGRDIQYFGAGTRLSVL.

This CDR3 is CASSYRGGSNQPQHF. CDR3 sequence (DNA): TGTGCCAGCAGTTACCGTGGGGGGAGCAATCAGCCCCAGCATTTT. This sequence joins TRBV6-5 and TRBJ1-5; possible D gene TRBD1, 5 bases. V lost 2 bases, J lost 1 base, and 9 bases lay in between. In germline, CDR1 is MNHEY, CDR2 SVGAGI. This CDR3 contains 15 residues.

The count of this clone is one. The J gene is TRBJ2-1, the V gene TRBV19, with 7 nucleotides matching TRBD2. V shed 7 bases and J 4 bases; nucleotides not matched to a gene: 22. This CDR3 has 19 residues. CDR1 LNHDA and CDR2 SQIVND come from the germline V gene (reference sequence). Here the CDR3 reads CASKTRWTSGTQRYNEQFF. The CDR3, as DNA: TGTGCCAGTAAGACTCGGTGGACAAGCGGGACTCAGCGGTACAATGAGCAGTTCTTC.

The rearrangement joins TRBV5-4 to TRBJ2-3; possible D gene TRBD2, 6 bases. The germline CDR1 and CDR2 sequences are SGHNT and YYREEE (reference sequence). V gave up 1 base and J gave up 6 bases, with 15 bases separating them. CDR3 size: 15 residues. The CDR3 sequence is CASSLRSGVGDTQYF. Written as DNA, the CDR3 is TGTGCCAGCAGCTTGCGGTCGGGAGTCGGGGATACGCAGTATTTT. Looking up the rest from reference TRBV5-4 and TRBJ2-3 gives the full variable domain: ETGVTQSPTHLIKTRGQQVTLRCSSQSGHNTVSWYQQALGQGPQFIFQYYREEENGRGNFPPRFSGLQFPNYSSELNVNALELDDSALYLCASSLRSGVGDTQYFGPGTRLTVL.

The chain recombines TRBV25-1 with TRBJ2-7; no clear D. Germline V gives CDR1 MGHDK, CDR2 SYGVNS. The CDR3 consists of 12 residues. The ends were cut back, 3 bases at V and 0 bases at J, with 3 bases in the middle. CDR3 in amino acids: CASSDNSYEQYF. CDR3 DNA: TGTGCCAGCAGTGACAACTCCTACGAGCAGTACTTC.

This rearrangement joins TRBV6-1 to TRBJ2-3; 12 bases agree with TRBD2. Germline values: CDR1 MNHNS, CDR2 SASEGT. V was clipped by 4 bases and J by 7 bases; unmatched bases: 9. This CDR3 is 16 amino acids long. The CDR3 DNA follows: TGTGCCAGCAGTGGACCGACTAGCGGGAGAGTGAATACGCAGTATTTT. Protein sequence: CASSGPTSGRVNTQYF.

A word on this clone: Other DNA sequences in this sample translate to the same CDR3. The CDR3 region is CASSLAGGQPQHF. The CDR3, as DNA: TGTGCCAGCAGTTTAGCCGGCGGGCAGCCCCAGCATTTT. The rearrangement joins TRBV12-3 or TRBV12-4 to TRBJ1-5; unclear D gene. V gave up 0 bases and J gave up 7 bases, with 7 bases separating them. The CDR3 has 13 residues.